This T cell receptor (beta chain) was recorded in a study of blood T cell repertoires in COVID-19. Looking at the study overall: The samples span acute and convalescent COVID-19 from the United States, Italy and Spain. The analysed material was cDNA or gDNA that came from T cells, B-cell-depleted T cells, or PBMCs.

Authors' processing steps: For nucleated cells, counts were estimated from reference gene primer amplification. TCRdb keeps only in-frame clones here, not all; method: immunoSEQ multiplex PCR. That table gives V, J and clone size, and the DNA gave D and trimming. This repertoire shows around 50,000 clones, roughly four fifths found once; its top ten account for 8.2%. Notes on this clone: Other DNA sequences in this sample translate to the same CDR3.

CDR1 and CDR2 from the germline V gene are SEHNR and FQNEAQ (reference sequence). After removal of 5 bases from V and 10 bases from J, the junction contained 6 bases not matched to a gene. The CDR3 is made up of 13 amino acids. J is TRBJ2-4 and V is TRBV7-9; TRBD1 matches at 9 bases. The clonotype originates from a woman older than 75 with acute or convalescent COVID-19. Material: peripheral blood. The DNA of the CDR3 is TGTGCCAGCAGCAGTCGACAGGGGGATATTCAGTACTTC. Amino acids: CASSSRQGDIQYF.